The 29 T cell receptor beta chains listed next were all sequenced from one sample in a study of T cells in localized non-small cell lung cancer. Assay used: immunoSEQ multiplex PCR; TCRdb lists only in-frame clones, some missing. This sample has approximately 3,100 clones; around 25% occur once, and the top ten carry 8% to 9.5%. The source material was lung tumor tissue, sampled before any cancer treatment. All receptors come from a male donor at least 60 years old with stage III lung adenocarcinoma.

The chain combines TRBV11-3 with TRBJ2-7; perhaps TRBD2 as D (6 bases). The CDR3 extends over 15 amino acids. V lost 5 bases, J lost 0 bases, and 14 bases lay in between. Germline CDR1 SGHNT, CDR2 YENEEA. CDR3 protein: CASSASRDSSYEQYF. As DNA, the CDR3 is TGTGCCAGCAGCGCGAGCCGGGACTCCTCCTACGAGCAGTACTTC.

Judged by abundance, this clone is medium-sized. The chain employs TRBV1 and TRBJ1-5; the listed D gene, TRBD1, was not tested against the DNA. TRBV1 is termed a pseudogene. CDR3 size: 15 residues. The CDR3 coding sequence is TGCGCCAGCAGCTCTGACAGGGGAGGAGGGGGGCCCCAGCATTTT. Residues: CASSSDRGGGGPQHF.

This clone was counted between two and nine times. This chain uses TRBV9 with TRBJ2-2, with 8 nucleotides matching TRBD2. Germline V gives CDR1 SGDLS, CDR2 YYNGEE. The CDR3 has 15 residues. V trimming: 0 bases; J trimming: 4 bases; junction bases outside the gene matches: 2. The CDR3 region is CASSVDGGATGELFF. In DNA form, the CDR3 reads TGTGCCAGCAGCGTAGACGGGGGGGCCACCGGGGAGCTGTTTTTT.

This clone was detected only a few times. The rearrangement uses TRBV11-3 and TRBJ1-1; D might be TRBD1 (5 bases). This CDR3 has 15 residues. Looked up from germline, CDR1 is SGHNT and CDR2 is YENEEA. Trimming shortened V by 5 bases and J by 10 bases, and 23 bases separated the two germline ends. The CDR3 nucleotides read TGTGCCAGCAGCGCCTCCCAGGGTATGGTTATCGGAGCTTTCTTT. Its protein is CASSASQGMVIGAFF.

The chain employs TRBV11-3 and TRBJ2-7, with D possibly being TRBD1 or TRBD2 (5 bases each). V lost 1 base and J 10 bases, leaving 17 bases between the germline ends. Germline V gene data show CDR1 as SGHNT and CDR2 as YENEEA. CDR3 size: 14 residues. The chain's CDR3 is CASSLVGTASEQYF. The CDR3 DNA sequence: TGTGCCAGCAGCTTAGTAGGGACCGCCTCGGAACAGTACTTC. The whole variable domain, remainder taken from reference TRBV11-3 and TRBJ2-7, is EAGVVQSPRYKIIEKKQPVAFWCNPISGHNTLYWYLQNLGQGPELLIRYENEEAVDDSQLPKDRFSAERLKGVDSTLKIQPAELGDSAVYLCASSLVGTASEQYFGPGTRLTVT.

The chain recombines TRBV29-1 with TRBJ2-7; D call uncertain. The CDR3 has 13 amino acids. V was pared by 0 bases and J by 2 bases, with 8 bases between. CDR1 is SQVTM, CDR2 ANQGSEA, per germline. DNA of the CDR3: TGCAGCGTTGAAGATCGAAGGACCTACGAGCAGTACTTC. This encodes CSVEDRRTYEQYF.

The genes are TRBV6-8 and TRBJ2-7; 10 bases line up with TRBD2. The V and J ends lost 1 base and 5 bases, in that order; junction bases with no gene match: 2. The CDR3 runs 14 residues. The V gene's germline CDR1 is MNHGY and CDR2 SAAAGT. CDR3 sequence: CASSYLAGGDEQYF. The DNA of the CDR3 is TGTGCCAGCAGTTACTTAGCGGGAGGCGACGAGCAGTACTTC.

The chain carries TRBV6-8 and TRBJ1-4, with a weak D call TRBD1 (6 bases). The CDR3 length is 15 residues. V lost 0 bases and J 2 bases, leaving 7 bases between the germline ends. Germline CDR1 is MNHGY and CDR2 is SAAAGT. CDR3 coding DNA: TGTGCCAGCAGTTACTCGGGGGCTACTAATGAAAAACTGTTTTTT. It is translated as CASSYSGATNEKLFF.

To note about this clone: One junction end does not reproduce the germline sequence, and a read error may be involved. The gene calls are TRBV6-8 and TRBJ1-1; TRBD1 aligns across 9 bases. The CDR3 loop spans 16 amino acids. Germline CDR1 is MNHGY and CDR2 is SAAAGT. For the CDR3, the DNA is TGTGCCATCAGTGTGAGGGTCGACAGGGGGGACACTGAAGCTTTCTTT. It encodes CAISVRVDRGDTEAFF.

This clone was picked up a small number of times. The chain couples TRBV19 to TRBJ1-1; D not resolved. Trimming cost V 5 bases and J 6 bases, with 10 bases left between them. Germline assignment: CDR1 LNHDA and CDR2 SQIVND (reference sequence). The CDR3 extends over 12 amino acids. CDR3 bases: TGTGCCAGTAGTTCGAGGACCGCTGAAGCTTTCTTT. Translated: CASSSRTAEAFF.

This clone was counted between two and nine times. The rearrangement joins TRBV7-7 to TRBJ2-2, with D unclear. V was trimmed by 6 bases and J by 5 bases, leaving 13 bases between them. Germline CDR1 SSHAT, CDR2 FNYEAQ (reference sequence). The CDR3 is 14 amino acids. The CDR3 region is CASSPPVGTGELFF. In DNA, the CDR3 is TGTGCCAGCAGTCCTCCCGTGGGGACCGGGGAGCTGTTTTTT.

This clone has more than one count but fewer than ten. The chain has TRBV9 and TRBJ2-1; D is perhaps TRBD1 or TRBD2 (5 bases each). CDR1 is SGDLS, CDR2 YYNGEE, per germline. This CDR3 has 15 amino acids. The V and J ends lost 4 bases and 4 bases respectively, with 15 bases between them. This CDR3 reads CASSPRGAPYNEQFF. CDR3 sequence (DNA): TGTGCCAGCAGCCCCCGAGGGGCTCCATACAATGAGCAGTTCTTC.

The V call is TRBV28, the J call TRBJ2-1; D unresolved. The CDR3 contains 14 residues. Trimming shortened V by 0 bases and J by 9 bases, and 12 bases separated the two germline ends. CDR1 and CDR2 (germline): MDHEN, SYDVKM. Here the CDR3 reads CASSLWGQSSEQFF. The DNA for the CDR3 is TGTGCCAGCAGTTTATGGGGCCAATCAAGTGAGCAGTTCTTC.

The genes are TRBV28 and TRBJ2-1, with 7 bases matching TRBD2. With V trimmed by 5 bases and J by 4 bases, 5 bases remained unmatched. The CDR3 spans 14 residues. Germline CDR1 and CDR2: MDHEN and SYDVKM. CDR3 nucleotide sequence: TGTGCCAGCAGTACCGGGACTATGTACAATGAGCAGTTCTTC. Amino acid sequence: CASSTGTMYNEQFF. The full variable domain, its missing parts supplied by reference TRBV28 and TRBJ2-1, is DVKVTQSSRYLVKRTGEKVFLECVQDMDHENMFWYRQDPGLGLRLIYFSYDVKMKEKGDIPEGYSVSREKKERFSLILESASTNQTSMYLCASSTGTMYNEQFFGPGTRLTVL.

In DNA, the CDR3 is TGTGCCAGCAGCGAACTGGCCGGGGAGCTGTTTTTT. Translating gives CASSELAGELFF. This chain connects TRBV9 to TRBJ2-2; no reliable D call. The CDR3 is 12 residues long. The V gene's germline CDR1 is SGDLS and CDR2 YYNGEE. Trimming removed 3 bases from V and 6 bases from J, with 6 bases in between.

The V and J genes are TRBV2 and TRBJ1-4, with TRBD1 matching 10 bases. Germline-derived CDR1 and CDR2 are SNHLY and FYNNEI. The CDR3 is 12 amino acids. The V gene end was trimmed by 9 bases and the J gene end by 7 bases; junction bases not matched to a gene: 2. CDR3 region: CARGQGREKLFF. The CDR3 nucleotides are TGTGCCAGGGGACAGGGGCGTGAAAAACTGTTTTTT.

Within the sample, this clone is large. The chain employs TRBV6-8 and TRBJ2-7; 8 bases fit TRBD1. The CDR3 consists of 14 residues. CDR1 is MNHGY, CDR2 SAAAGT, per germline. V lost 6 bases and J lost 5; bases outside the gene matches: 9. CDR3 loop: CASRPGQAVNEQYF. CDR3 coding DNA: TGTGCCAGCAGGCCGGGACAGGCGGTTAACGAGCAGTACTTC.

As DNA, the CDR3 is TGCGCCAGCAGCGTCACTAGCGGGAGTTCCTACGAGCAGTACTTC. Its protein is CASSVTSGSSYEQYF. V usage is TRBV10-2 and J usage is TRBJ2-7, with 11 bases identical to TRBD2. Trimming took 6 bases from V and 1 from J; bases not matched to a gene: 5. CDR3 length: 15 residues. In germline, CDR1 is WSHSY, CDR2 SAAADI.

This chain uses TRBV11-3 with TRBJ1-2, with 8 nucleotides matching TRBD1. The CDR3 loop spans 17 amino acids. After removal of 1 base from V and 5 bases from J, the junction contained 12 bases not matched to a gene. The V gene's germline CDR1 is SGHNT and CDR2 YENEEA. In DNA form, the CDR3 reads TGTGCCAGCAGCTTAGTTATAACAGGACAGGGACGTTATGGCTACACCTTC. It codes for CASSLVITGQGRYGYTF.

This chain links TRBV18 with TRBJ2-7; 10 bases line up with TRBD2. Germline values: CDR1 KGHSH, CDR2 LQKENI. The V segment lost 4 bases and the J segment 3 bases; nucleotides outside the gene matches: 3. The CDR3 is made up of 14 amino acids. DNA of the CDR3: TGTGCCAGCTCACATAGCGGGGGGAACTACGAGCAGTACTTC. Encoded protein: CASSHSGGNYEQYF. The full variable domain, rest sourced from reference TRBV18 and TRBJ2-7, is NAGVMQNPRHLVRRRGQEARLRCSPMKGHSHVYWYRQLPEEGLKFMVYLQKENIIDESGMPKERFSAEFPKEGPSILRIQQVVRGDSAAYFCASSHSGGNYEQYFGPGTRLTVT.

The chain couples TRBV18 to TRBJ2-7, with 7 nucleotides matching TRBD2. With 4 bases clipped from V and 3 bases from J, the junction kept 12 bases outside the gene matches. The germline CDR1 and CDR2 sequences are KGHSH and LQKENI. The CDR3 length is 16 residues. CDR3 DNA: TGTGCCAGCTCACAAACCGCAGCGGGGTCTTTCTACGAGCAGTACTTC. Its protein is CASSQTAAGSFYEQYF. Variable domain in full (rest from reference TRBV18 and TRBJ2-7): NAGVMQNPRHLVRRRGQEARLRCSPMKGHSHVYWYRQLPEEGLKFMVYLQKENIIDESGMPKERFSAEFPKEGPSILRIQQVVRGDSAAYFCASSQTAAGSFYEQYFGPGTRLTVT.

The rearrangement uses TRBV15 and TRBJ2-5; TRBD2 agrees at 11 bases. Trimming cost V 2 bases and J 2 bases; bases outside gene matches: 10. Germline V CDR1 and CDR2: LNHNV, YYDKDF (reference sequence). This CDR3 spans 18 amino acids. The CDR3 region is CATSRPLAGGPDQETQYF. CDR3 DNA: TGTGCCACCAGCAGACCCTTAGCGGGAGGGCCTGATCAAGAGACCCAGTACTTC.

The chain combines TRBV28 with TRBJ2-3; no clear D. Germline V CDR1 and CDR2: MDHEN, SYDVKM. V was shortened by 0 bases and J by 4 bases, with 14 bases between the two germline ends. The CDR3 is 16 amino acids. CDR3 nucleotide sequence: TGTGCCAGCAGTTTATGGAAAGGTATCGATTCAGATACGCAGTATTTT. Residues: CASSLWKGIDSDTQYF.

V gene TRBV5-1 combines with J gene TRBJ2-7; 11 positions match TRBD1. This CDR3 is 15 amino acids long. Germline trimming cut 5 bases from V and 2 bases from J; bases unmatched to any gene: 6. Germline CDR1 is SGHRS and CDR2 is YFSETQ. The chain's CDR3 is CASSPGTGGPYEQYF. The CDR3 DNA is TGCGCCAGCAGTCCCGGGACAGGGGGTCCCTACGAGCAGTACTTC.

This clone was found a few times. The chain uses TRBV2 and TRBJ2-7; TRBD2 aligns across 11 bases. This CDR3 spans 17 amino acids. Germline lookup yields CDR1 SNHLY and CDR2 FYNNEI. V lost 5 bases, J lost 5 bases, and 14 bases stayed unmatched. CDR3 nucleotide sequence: TGTGCCAGCAGTTATGAGAAGAGACTAGCGGGAATCGACGAGCAGTACTTC. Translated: CASSYEKRLAGIDEQYF.

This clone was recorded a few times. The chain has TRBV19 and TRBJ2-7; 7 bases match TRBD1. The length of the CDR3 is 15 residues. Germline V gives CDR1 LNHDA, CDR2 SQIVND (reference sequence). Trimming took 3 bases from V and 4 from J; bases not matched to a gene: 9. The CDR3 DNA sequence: TGTGCCAGTAGTATCACCGGGACAGACGTTTACGAGCAGTACTTC. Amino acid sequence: CASSITGTDVYEQYF.

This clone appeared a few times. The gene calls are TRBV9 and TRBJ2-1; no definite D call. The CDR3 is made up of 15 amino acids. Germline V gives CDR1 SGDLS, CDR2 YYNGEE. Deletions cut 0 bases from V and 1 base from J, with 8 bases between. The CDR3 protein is CASSVEAASYNEQFF. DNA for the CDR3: TGTGCCAGCAGCGTAGAGGCGGCATCCTACAATGAGCAGTTCTTC. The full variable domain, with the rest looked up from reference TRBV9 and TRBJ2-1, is DSGVTQTPKHLITATGQRVTLRCSPRSGDLSVYWYQQSLDQGLQFLIQYYNGEERAKGNILERFSAQQFPDLHSELNLSSLELGDSALYFCASSVEAASYNEQFFGPGTRLTVL.

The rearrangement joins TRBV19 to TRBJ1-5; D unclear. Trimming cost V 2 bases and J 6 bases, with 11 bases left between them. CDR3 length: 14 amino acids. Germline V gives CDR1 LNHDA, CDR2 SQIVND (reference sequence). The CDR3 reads CASSIRQAGQPQHF. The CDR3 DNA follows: TGTGCCAGTAGTATACGTCAGGCGGGTCAGCCCCAGCATTTT. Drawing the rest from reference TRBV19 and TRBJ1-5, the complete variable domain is DGGITQSPKYLFRKEGQNVTLSCEQNLNHDAMYWYRQDPGQGLRLIYYSQIVNDFQKGDIAEGYSVSREKKESFPLTVTSAQKNPTAFYLCASSIRQAGQPQHFGDGTRLSIL.

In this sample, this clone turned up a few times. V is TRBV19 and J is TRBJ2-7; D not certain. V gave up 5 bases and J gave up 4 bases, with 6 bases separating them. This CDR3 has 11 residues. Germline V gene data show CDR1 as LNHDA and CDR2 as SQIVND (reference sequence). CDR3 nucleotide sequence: TGTGCCAGTAGTGCCGGTTACGAGCAGTACTTC. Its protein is CASSAGYEQYF.